The following is a T cell receptor beta chain sequence with its context. It has no known antigen specificity. There are no base qualities to consult, and no much larger clone falls within one base. Genomic DNA was isolated from the sorted cells so that the TCRbeta CDR3 region could be sequenced. The immunoSEQ Assay was used to sequence the TCRbeta CDR3 regions. The table was pulled from immuneACCESS by TCRdb, which kept in-frame rearrangements only. Such tables lose some clones; where checked, under half of the loss comes from unresolved V genes, and the rest has no known cause. Counted in this sample were some 110,000 clones; just under 95% of them appeared once. Clones ranked in the top ten supply 0.7% to 0.85% of the sample. From V the trimming removes 2 bases and from J it removes 6 bases, while the gene matches leave 9 bases of the junction unaccounted for. Sequences SGHDN (CDR1) and FVKESK (CDR2) are obtained from the germline V gene. Taken from cysteine to phenylalanine, the CDR3 has 16 residues. Only the CDR3 part of the read is kept: 48 bases, read in frame from the first base.

Patients with a history of autoimmune disease or receiving systemic immunosuppression were excluded from the trial. Peripheral blood for TCR sequencing was drawn from every dose cohort at baseline, at cycle 4 day 1 and at cycle 7 day 1. Samples came from an open-label, multicenter, first-in-human phase I dose-escalation trial of ivuxolimab. Adults with locally advanced or metastatic melanoma, renal cell carcinoma, hepatocellular carcinoma or head and neck squamous cell carcinoma were enrolled in the trial. CD4+ and CD8+ T cells were sorted separately from peripheral blood before TCR sequencing. The data are from a study of OX40 agonist ivuxolimab in advanced cancers. Background for the entire study: Ivuxolimab was a fully human IgG2 agonistic monoclonal antibody targeting the costimulatory receptor OX40 (CD134). Intravenous ivuxolimab was administered to patients every 2 weeks at six dose levels: 0.01, 0.1, 0.3, 1.5, 3 and 10 mg/kg. Of the approximately 53 patients in dose escalation, 19 had hepatocellular carcinoma, some 15 had melanoma, 9 had renal cell carcinoma and 9 had head and neck cancer. In the dose-escalation cohort, around four fifths of patients were male, and the mean age was roughly 60 years, with a range of about 23 to 85. Patients were allowed to have had prior anti-PD-1, anti-PD-L1 or anti-CTLA-4 therapy, and 40% to 45% of the dose-escalation patients had been treated with checkpoint inhibitors. Three dose-escalation patients achieved partial responses, one with hepatocellular carcinoma and two with cutaneous melanoma. Peripheral TCRbeta sequencing aimed to test whether ivuxolimab altered TCR sequence diversity and caused clonal T-cell expansion. The paper covers the monotherapy dose-escalation part of the phase I ivuxolimab trial, which included N of about 56 patients. Study-wide conclusions, independent of this receptor: The antigen specificity of the clonally expanded peripheral T cells was not determined. At doses of 0.1 to 3.0 mg/kg, clonal expansion of both CD4+ and CD8+ blood T cells was observed from baseline to week 6. Partial responders in the 0.1-3.0 mg/kg groups had among the lowest normalized peripheral clonal expansion, especially among CD8+ T cells. After ivuxolimab, CD8+ T cells had more expanded clones than CD4+ T cells on average. Low levels of normalized T-cell clonal expansion were also seen in some patients who did not respond.

Sequenced material: CD4+ or CD8+ T cells sorted from blood, taken in a trial of the OX40 agonist ivuxolimab. The source of this sequence is an adult with an advanced solid tumor such as melanoma, head and neck, liver or kidney cancer. The chain is encoded by TRBV14 joined to TRBJ2-7, and 11 bases in between align with TRBD2. The nucleotide sequence reads TGTGCCAGCAGCCAAAGCTTAAGACTAGCGGGATCCGAGCAGTACTTC. This is translated as CASSQSLRLAGSEQYF.